The rows below give T cell receptor beta chains drawn from one sample of a study of STAT5B mutations in CD4+ large granular lymphocyte leukemia. TCRdb's copy holds only in-frame clones and misses some; the assay was immunoSEQ multiplex PCR. Among 32,000 or so clones listed, 70% to 90% were seen once. Input material: CD4+ T cells from blood buffy coats. Receptors originate from a human donor in good health. Each CDR3 is given with its conserved first and last residue. The order of the fields is J gene, V gene, D gene, clone size, CDR3 protein, CDR3 DNA. D genes are given only for firm matches. Clone size is not always given. Where it is, it says once, few, many or a class for expanded clones.

>TRBJ2-7|TRBV4-2|-|-
CASSQDWKGSDEQYF
TGTGCCAGCAGCCAAGATTGGAAGGGTTCGGACGAGCAGTACTTC
>TRBJ2-3|TRBV7-9|TRBD2|-
CASSLVALAPTDTQYF
TGTGCCAGCAGCTTAGTGGCACTAGCGCCCACAGATACGCAGTATTTT
>TRBJ1-5|TRBV6-6|-|-
CASRPDRNSNQPQHF
TGTGCCAGCAGACCGGACAGAAATAGCAATCAGCCCCAGCATTTT
>TRBJ1-1|TRBV7-2|-|-
CASSPLGLGTEAFF
TGTGCCAGCAGCCCCTTAGGGTTGGGTACTGAAGCTTTCTTT
>TRBJ2-7|TRBV5-1|-|-
CASSLIDRSSYEQYF
TGCGCCAGCAGCTTGATCGACAGGAGCTCCTACGAGCAGTACTTC
>TRBJ2-7|TRBV29-1|-|-
CSVGEGVYEQYF
TGCAGCGTTGGCGAGGGGGTCTACGAGCAGTACTTC
>TRBJ2-7|TRBV2|TRBD2|-
CASRTSGSTYEQYF
TGTGCCAGCAGGACTAGCGGGTCGACCTACGAGCAGTACTTC
>TRBJ1-4|TRBV27|TRBD1|few
CASSLSGGGRKLFF
TGTGCCAGCAGTTTATCAGGGGGCGGTCGAAAACTGTTTTTT
>TRBJ2-1|TRBV15|-|-
CATSRGGASLRPYNEQFF
TGTGCCACCAGCAGAGGGGGTGCAAGTTTACGGCCCTACAATGAGCAGTTCTTC
>TRBJ1-3|TRBV28|-|-
CASSLRPASGNTIYF
TGTGCCAGCAGTTTACGGCCAGCTTCTGGAAACACCATATATTTT
>TRBJ2-2|TRBV4-2|TRBD1|-
CASSQGQGNTGELFF
TGTGCCAGCAGCCAAGGACAGGGGAACACCGGGGAGCTGTTTTTT
>TRBJ1-2|TRBV2|-|-
CASTMGHRNYGYTF
TGTGCCAGCACCATGGGACACCGTAACTATGGCTACACCTTC
>TRBJ2-1|TRBV7-2|TRBD2|-
CASRQASGFAYNEQFF
TGTGCCAGCAGACAGGCTAGCGGTTTCGCCTACAATGAGCAGTTCTTC
>TRBJ2-7|TRBV2|TRBD1|-
CASSDPLKGAPYEQYF
TGTGCCAGCAGTGACCCCCTGAAGGGGGCACCCTACGAGCAGTACTTC
>TRBJ2-7|TRBV6-5|TRBD2|-
CASSYSASGPKYEQYF
TGTGCCAGCAGTTACTCGGCTAGCGGACCAAAATACGAGCAGTACTTC
>TRBJ2-7|TRBV5-1|TRBD1|-
CASSDTGGEQYF
TGCGCCAGCAGCGATACAGGGGGCGAGCAGTACTTC
>TRBJ1-3|TRBV5-5|-|few
CASSLEGVGNTIYF
TGTGCCAGCAGCTTGGAAGGGGTAGGAAACACCATATATTTT
>TRBJ1-1|TRBV7-2|-|-
CASSSGRVGEAFF
TGTGCCAGCAGCTCAGGCAGGGTCGGCGAGGCTTTCTTT
>TRBJ1-2|TRBV6-5|-|-
CASSYKPFTNYGYTF
TGTGCCAGCAGTTACAAACCTTTCACTAACTATGGCTACACCTTC
>TRBJ2-7|TRBV25-1|TRBD2|-
CASSEPGLAGEGEQYF
TGTGCCAGCAGTGAACCGGGACTAGCGGGAGAAGGCGAGCAGTACTTC
>TRBJ1-4|TRBV7-9|-|-
CASSLDNTNEKLFF
TGTGCCAGCAGCTTAGATAACACTAATGAAAAACTGTTTTTT
>TRBJ2-1|TRBV29-1|-|-
CSVARGGANEQFF
TGCAGCGTTGCAAGAGGGGGGGCTAATGAGCAGTTCTTC
>TRBJ1-4|TRBV2|TRBD1|-
CASRPSTGAGEKLFF
TGTGCCAGCAGGCCATCGACAGGGGCGGGTGAAAAACTGTTTTTT
>TRBJ2-5|TRBV5-1|-|few
CASSKDRAEETQYF
TGCGCCAGCAGCAAGGACCGGGCGGAAGAGACCCAGTACTTC
>TRBJ1-4|TRBV15|-|-
CATRETEINEKLFF
TGTGCCACAAGAGAGACGGAAATTAATGAAAAACTGTTTTTT
>TRBJ2-5|TRBV6-5|-|-
CASSSLPAQETQYF
TGTGCCAGCTCTTCTTTACCGGCCCAAGAGACCCAGTACTTC
>TRBJ1-1|TRBV9|-|-
CASSVDGMNTEAFF
TGTGCCAGCAGCGTAGACGGGATGAACACTGAAGCTTTCTTT
>TRBJ1-5|TRBV28|TRBD1|-
CASRGGQGHQPQHF
TGTGCCAGTAGAGGAGGACAGGGGCATCAGCCCCAGCATTTT
>TRBJ1-2|TRBV5-1|-|-
CASSLMGDGYTF
TGCGCCAGCAGCTTGATGGGTGATGGCTACACCTTC
>TRBJ1-5|TRBV29-1|-|-
CSVGGAPNQPQHF
TGCAGCGTCGGAGGGGCACCCAATCAGCCCCAGCATTTT
>TRBJ1-2|TRBV25-1|-|-
CASSGQEIYGYTF
TGTGCCAGCAGTGGTCAAGAAATCTATGGCTACACCTTC
>TRBJ2-2|TRBV5-4|-|-
CASSLSGTGELFF
TGTGCCAGCAGCTTGTCGGGGACCGGGGAGCTGTTTTTT
>TRBJ1-2|TRBV10-2|-|-
CASSDSRAGSNTF
TGCGCCAGCAGTGACTCTAGGGCAGGGAGTAACACCTTC
>TRBJ1-2|TRBV28|TRBD1|-
CASRRGAGYGYTF
TGTGCCAGCCGCAGGGGGGCAGGCTATGGCTACACCTTC
>TRBJ2-3|TRBV6-1|-|once
CASSEGDGRTDTQYF
TGTGCCAGCAGTGAAGGTGACGGTCGCACAGATACGCAGTATTTT
>TRBJ2-7|TRBV7-2|TRBD1|once
CASSFGQGFNYEQYF
TGTGCCAGCAGCTTTGGACAGGGTTTCAACTACGAGCAGTACTTC
>TRBJ2-3|TRBV5-5|TRBD1|-
CASSVGTVSSTDTQYF
TGTGCCAGCAGCGTGGGGACAGTCTCTAGCACAGATACGCAGTATTTT
>TRBJ1-5|TRBV7-2|TRBD1|-
CASSFGTGRGSNQPQHF
TGTGCCAGCAGCTTTGGGACAGGGCGGGGTAGCAATCAGCCCCAGCATTTT
>TRBJ2-3|TRBV29-1|-|-
CSVEASVADTQYF
TGCAGCGTTGAAGCGTCCGTGGCAGATACGCAGTATTTT
>TRBJ1-2|TRBV6-5|-|-
CASSAGTGVYGYTF
TGTGCCAGCAGTGCCGGGACGGGAGTCTATGGCTACACCTTC
>TRBJ2-2|TRBV5-1|TRBD1|-
CASSLEGTGGNGELFF
TGCGCCAGCAGCTTGGAGGGGACAGGGGGCAACGGGGAGCTGTTTTTT
>TRBJ2-2|TRBV29-1|-|once
CSVDTTNTGELFF
TGCAGCGTTGACACAACGAACACCGGGGAGCTGTTTTTT
>TRBJ2-5|TRBV28|-|-
CASTSRPWAQYF
TGTGCCAGCACCTCTAGACCGTGGGCCCAGTACTTC
>TRBJ2-4|TRBV5-1|TRBD2|-
CASSPRGDGDIQYF
TGCGCCAGCAGCCCCCGGGGGGACGGAGACATTCAGTACTTC
>TRBJ2-5|TRBV5-1|-|-
CASSGGGQTETQYF
TGCGCCAGCAGCGGAGGGGGACAAACGGAGACCCAGTACTTC
>TRBJ2-7|TRBV2|-|-
CASSDGRYEQYF
TGTGCCAGCAGTGATGGCCGCTACGAGCAGTACTTC
>TRBJ2-2|TRBV6-1|TRBD2|-
CASSRAGGGTGELFF
TGTGCCAGCAGTCGAGCGGGAGGGGGGACCGGGGAGCTGTTTTTT
>TRBJ2-5|TRBV5-6|-|-
CASSFGGQGQETQYF
TGTGCCAGCAGCTTTGGGGGGCAGGGGCAAGAGACCCAGTACTTC
>TRBJ2-7|TRBV11-2|TRBD2|few
CASSPPRTSSHEQYF
TGTGCCAGCAGCCCGCCCCGGACTAGCAGCCACGAGCAGTACTTC
>TRBJ2-2|TRBV7-2|-|-
CASSLLGHQNTGELFF
TGTGCCAGCAGCCTCTTGGGACACCAGAACACCGGGGAGCTGTTTTTT
>TRBJ2-1|TRBV5-1|-|once
CASSLVTAQSNEQFF
TGCGCCAGCAGCTTGGTGACTGCCCAATCCAATGAGCAGTTCTTC
>TRBJ2-1|TRBV15|TRBD2|-
CATSRRSGDYNEQFF
TGTGCCACCAGCAGACGAAGCGGGGACTACAATGAGCAGTTCTTC
>TRBJ2-5|TRBV4-1|-|-
CASSQTPSPETQYF
TGCGCCAGCAGCCAGACCCCCTCCCCGGAGACCCAGTACTTC